This TCR beta chain was captured in a study of T cells in Graves' hyperthyroidism and ophthalmopathy. Points from the study as a whole: In the blood, most expanded thyroid clonotypes above 0.001 appeared as well.

In this sample, this clonotype turned up a few times. Its antigen is unknown. Germline CDR1 and CDR2: KGHSH and LQKENI. The trim removed 4 bases at V and 5 bases at J, leaving 4 bases unmatched. This CDR3 is 16 amino acids long. Researchers amplified the TCR beta CDR3 regions from RNA transcripts. HTBI primers were employed in a first-round RT-PCR of the TCR CDR3. TCRdb fed the multiplex PCR reads into MiXCR, producing one record per CDR3 protein. The table includes 500,000 to 750,000 distinct CDR3 sequences, 46% detected once. This receptor was obtained from a woman under 30 with Graves' hyperthyroidism. The specimen was peripheral blood or thyroid tissue (not recorded which). The V and J genes are TRBV18 and TRBJ2-2, with 13 bases matching TRBD2. For the CDR3, the DNA is TGTGCCAGCTCACGGACTAGCGGGAGTGTTACCGGGGAGCTGTTTTTT. It translates to CASSRTSGSVTGELFF.